This T cell receptor beta chain was identified in a study of shared clonotypes between healthy human individuals. The study's findings and limits: Non-shared clonotypes displayed generation probabilities falling below those of clonotypes present in all four donors. Larger richness was generally estimated for naive than memory subsets.

To note about this clone: What it binds is not known.

Sorted subsets were amplified in replicate PCRs using 200 to 250 ng DNA, 25,000 to 30,000 T cell genomes. The data were produced by immunoSEQ multiplex PCR, yet TCRdb's version contains in-frame clones alone and is incomplete. The data show 2,500,000 or so clones, around 94% seen once. The CDR3 extends over 14 amino acids. The ends lost 4 bases at V and 6 bases at J; junction bases unmatched: 5. Per the germline V gene, CDR1 is SGDLS and CDR2 is YYNGEE. Input material: naive CD4+ T cells sorted from blood. Subset meaning: CD45RA+ positively selected. V gene TRBV9 combines with J gene TRBJ2-1; 9 nucleotides line up with TRBD1. This TCR derives from a man aged 18 to 35 in good health. The CDR3 loop is CASSPGDRVNEQFF. The CDR3 DNA reads as TGTGCCAGCAGCCCGGGGGACAGGGTCAATGAGCAGTTCTTC.